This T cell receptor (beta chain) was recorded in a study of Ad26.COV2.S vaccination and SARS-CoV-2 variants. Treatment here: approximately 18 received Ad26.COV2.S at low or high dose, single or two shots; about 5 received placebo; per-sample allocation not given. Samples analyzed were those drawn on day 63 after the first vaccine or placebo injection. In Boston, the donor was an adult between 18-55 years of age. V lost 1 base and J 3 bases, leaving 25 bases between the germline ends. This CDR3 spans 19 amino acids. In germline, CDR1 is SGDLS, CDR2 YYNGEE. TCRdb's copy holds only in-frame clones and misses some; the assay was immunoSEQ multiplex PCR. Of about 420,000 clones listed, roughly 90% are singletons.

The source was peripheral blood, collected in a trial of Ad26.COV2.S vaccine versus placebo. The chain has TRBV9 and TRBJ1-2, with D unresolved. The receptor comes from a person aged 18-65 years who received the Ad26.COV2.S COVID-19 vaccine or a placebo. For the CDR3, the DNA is TGTGCCAGCAGCGTAATTCTTCGGGGAGCCTCCTCCTGGGACTATGGCTACACCTTC. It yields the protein CASSVILRGASSWDYGYTF.